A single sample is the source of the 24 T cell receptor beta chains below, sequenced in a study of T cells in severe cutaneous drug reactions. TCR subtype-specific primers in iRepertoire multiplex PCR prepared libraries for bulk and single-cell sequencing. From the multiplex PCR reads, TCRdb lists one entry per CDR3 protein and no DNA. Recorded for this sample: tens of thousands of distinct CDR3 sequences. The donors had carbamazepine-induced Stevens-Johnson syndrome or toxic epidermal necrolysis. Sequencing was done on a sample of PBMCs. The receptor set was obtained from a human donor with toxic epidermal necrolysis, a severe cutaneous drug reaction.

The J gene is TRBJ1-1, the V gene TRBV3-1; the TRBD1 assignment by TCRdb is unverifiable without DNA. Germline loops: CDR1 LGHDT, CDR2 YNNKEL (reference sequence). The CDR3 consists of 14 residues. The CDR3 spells CASSPHGGYAEAFF.

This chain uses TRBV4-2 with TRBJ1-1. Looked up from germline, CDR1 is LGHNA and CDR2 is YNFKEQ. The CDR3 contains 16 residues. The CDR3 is CASSQEAVGANTEAFF.

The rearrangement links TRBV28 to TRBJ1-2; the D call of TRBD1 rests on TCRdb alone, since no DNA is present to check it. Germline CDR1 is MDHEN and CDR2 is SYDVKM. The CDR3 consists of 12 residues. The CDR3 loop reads CASSKTGYGYTF.

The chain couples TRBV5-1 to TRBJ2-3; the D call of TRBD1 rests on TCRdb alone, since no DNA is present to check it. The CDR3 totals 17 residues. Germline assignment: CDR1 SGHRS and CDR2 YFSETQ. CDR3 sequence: CASSLEPGQGIGDTQYF.

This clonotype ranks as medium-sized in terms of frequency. Here the CDR3 reads CAWSVAEKLFF. This chain links TRBV30 with TRBJ1-4. This CDR3 spans 11 amino acids. Germline V lookup: CDR1 GTSNPN, CDR2 SVGIG (reference sequence).

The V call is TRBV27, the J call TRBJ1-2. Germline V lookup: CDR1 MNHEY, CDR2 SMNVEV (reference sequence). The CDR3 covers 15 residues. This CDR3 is CASSLSGLSNYGYTF.

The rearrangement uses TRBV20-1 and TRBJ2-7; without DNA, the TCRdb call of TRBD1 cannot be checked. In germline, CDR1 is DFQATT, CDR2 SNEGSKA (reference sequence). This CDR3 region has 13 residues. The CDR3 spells CSAAGPGGYEQYF.

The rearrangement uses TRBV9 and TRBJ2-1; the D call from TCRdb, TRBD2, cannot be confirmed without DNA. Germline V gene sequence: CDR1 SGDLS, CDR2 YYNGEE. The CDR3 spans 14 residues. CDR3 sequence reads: CASSVEGGSNEQFF.

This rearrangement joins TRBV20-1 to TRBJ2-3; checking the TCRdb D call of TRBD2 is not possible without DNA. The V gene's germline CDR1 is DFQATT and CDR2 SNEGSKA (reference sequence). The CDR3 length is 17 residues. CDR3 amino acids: CSARDGTSGMYTDTQYF.

This chain's CDR3 is CASTAGAVTEAFF. The rearrangement links TRBV19 to TRBJ1-1; TCRdb's D call of TRBD1 is untestable without DNA. The CDR3 loop spans 13 amino acids. Germline CDR1 and CDR2: LNHDA and SQIVND (reference sequence).

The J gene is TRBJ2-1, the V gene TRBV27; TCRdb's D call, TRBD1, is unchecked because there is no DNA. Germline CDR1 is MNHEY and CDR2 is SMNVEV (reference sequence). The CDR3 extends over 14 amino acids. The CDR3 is CASSLSPLSGEQFF.

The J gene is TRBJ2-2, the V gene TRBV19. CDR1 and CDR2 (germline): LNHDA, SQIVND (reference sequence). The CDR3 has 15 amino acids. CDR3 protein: CASSLLLCLAGELFF.

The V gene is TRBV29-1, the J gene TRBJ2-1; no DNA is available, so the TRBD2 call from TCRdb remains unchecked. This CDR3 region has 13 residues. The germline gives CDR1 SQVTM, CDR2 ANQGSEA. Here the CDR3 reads CSAAGGTYNEQFF.

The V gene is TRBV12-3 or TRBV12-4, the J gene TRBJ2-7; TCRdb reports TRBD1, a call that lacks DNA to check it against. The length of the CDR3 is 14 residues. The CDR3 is CASKGTDSSYEQYF.

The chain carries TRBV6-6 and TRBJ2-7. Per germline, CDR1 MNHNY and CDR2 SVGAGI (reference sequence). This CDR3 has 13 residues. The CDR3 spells CASSYGGTYEQYF.

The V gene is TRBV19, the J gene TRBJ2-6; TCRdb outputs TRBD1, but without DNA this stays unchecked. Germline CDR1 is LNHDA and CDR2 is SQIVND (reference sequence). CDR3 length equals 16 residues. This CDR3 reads CASSPTGGFGANVLTF. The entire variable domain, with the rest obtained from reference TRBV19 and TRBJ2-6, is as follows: DGGITQSPKYLFRKEGQNVTLSCEQNLNHDAMYWYRQDPGQGLRLIYYSQIVNDFQKGDIAEGYSVSREKKESFPLTVTSAQKNPTAFYLCASSPTGGFGANVLTFGAGSRLTVL.

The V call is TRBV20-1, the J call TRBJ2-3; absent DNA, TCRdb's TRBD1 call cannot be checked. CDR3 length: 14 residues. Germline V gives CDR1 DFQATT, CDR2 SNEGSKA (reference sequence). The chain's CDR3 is CSAREGRGADTQYF.

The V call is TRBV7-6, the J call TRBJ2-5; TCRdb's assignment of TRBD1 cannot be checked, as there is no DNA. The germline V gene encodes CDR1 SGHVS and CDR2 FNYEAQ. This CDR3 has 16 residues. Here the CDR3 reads CASSPSPGVGFETQYF.

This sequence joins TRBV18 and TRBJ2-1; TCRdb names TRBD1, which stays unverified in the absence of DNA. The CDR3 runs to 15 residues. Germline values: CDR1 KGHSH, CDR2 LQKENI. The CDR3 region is CASSPRGDRGHEQFF.

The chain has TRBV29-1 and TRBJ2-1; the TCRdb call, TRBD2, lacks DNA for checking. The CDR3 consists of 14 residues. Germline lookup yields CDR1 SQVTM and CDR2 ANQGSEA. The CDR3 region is CSVRLAGGSGEQFF.

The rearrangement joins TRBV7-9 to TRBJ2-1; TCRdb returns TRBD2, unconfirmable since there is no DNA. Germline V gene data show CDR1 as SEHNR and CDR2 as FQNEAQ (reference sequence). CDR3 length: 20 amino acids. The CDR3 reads CASSLAWTSGSLTPYNEQFF.

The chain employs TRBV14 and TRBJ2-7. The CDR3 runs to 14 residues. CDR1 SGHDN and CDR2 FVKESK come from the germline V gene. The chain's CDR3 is CASSRTASSYEQYF. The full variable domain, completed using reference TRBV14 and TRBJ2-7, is EAGVTQFPSHSVIEKGQTVTLRCDPISGHDNLYWYRRVMGKEIKFLLHFVKESKQDESGMPNNRFLAERTGGTYSTLKVQPAELEDSGVYFCASSRTASSYEQYFGPGTRLTVT.

The chain's CDR3 is CASSFGGAEKNIQYF. This chain links TRBV7-2 with TRBJ2-4; the TRBD1 assignment by TCRdb is unverifiable without DNA. The CDR3 runs 15 residues. In germline, CDR1 is SGHTA, CDR2 FQGNSA.

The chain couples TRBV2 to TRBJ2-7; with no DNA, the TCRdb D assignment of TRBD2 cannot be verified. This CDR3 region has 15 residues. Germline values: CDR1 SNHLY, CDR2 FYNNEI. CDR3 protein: CASSPTSGIPREQYF.